A single sample gave rise to the 15 T cell receptor beta chains below, sequenced in a study of T cells in Graves' hyperthyroidism and ophthalmopathy. TCR beta CDR3 regions were amplified from RNA transcripts. In the first-round RT-PCR of the TCR CDR3, the HTBI primer set was used. Via MiXCR, TCRdb re-called the multiplex PCR reads, giving one row per CDR3 protein. There are roughly 380,000 distinct CDR3 sequences in the sample; more than 11% occur only once, and around 10% lies in the top ten. The sample comprised blood. Source of these receptors: a woman aged 60-75 years with Graves' hyperthyroidism.

This clonotype was detected only a few times. The chain couples TRBV6-9 to TRBJ2-1; 7 bases map to TRBD2. J gave up 1 base and V 9 bases, and 3 bases lay outside the gene matches. There are 13 residues in the CDR3. Germline V gene lookup returns CDR1 MNHGY and CDR2 SVAAGI. The CDR3 nucleotides are TGTGCCAGTGGGACTACATCCTACAATGAGCAGTTCTTC. Protein: CASGTTSYNEQFF.

This chain links TRBV19 with TRBJ1-5; possibly TRBD1 for D (5 bases). The CDR3 length is 16 residues. Germline CDR1 and CDR2: LNHDA and SQIVND (reference sequence). Trimming pared 3 bases from V and 5 bases from J, leaving 17 bases between. CDR3 sequence (DNA): TGTGCCAGTAGTATGGACCCCTCAGGGTATTATCAGCCCCAGCATTTT. This encodes CASSMDPSGYYQPQHF. Full variable domain (missing parts from reference TRBV19 and TRBJ1-5): DGGITQSPKYLFRKEGQNVTLSCEQNLNHDAMYWYRQDPGQGLRLIYYSQIVNDFQKGDIAEGYSVSREKKESFPLTVTSAQKNPTAFYLCASSMDPSGYYQPQHFGDGTRLSIL.

This chain uses TRBV6-1 with TRBJ2-2; TRBD2 aligns across 8 bases. Per the germline V gene, CDR1 is MNHNS and CDR2 is SASEGT. Trimming cost V 6 bases and J 8 bases; bases outside gene matches: 8. The CDR3 covers 14 residues. CDR3 protein: CASSRGGRAGELFF. The CDR3 coding sequence is TGTGCCAGCAGCCGCGGGGGGCGCGCAGGGGAGCTGTTTTTT.

The chain links TRBV20-1 to TRBJ2-2; 9 bases line up with TRBD2. Trimming at V came to 3 bases and at J to 5 bases, leaving 4 bases not matched to a gene. Germline V gene sequence: CDR1 DFQATT, CDR2 SNEGSKA (reference sequence). This CDR3 has 14 residues. CDR3: CSARTSGFTGELFF. CDR3 DNA: TGCAGTGCTAGGACTAGCGGTTTTACCGGGGAGCTGTTTTTT.

This clonotype was counted ten times or more. The rearrangement uses TRBV12-3 or TRBV12-4 and TRBJ2-1; D is unresolved. The ends were cut back, 5 bases at V and 5 bases at J, with 7 bases in the middle. The CDR3 covers 12 residues. The DNA for the CDR3 is TGTGCCAGCAGTAGACCCAACAATGAGCAGTTCTTC. Protein product: CASSRPNNEQFF.

This clonotype was detected ten times or more. This chain connects TRBV2 to TRBJ1-1; possible D gene TRBD1, 6 bases. Germline lookup yields CDR1 SNHLY and CDR2 FYNNEI. The V end lost 6 bases, the J end lost 2 bases, and 10 bases lay between the germline ends. This CDR3 comprises 13 residues. CDR3 loop: CASSSQGNTEAFF. In DNA, the CDR3 is TGTGCCAGCAGCTCACAGGGAAACACTGAAGCTTTCTTT. Full variable domain (rest looked up from reference TRBV2 and TRBJ1-1): EPEVTQTPSHQVTQMGQEVILRCVPISNHLYFYWYRQILGQKVEFLVSFYNNEISEKSEIFDDQFSVERPDGSNFTLKIRSTKLEDSAMYFCASSSQGNTEAFFGQGTRLTVV.

There are a few counts of this clonotype. This rearrangement joins TRBV6-6 to TRBJ2-1; D not certain. There are 15 residues in the CDR3. The germline V and J ends were trimmed by 2 bases and 5 bases, with 13 bases remaining between them. CDR1 is MNHNY, CDR2 SVGAGI, per germline (reference sequence). The CDR3 DNA reads as TGTGCCAGCAGTTACGGTGTGGTGGGTGACAATGAGCAGTTCTTC. It yields the protein CASSYGVVGDNEQFF.

In its sample, this clonotype was seen many times. The chain combines TRBV5-6 with TRBJ1-1; D is undetermined. Trimming took 6 bases from V and 4 from J, leaving 10 bases between them. In germline, CDR1 is SGHDT, CDR2 YYEEEE. There are 12 residues in the CDR3. The CDR3 here is CASNPPGTEAFF. CDR3 DNA: TGTGCCAGCAACCCTCCGGGCACTGAAGCTTTCTTT. Variable domain in full (rest from reference TRBV5-6 and TRBJ1-1): DAGVTQSPTHLIKTRGQQVTLRCSPKSGHDTVSWYQQALGQGPQFIFQYYEEEERQRGNFPDRFSGHQFPNYSSELNVNALLLGDSALYLCASNPPGTEAFFGQGTRLTVV.

This clonotype was seen ten or more times. This chain links TRBV7-3 with TRBJ2-1, with D perhaps TRBD2 (5 bases). The CDR3 has 15 residues. CDR1 is SGHTA, CDR2 FQGTGA, per germline. V lost 0 bases and J lost 5, with 11 bases in between. The CDR3, as DNA: TGTGCCAGCAGCTTAACCAGCGGCCCCCACAATGAGCAGTTCTTC. This gives the protein CASSLTSGPHNEQFF.

This chain links TRBV2 with TRBJ2-3; D gene ambiguous. The germline V gene encodes CDR1 SNHLY and CDR2 FYNNEI. The CDR3 contains 14 residues. V dropped 8 bases and J dropped 0 bases, with 12 bases sitting between them. This CDR3 is CASGPPTSTDTQYF. The CDR3 bases are TGTGCCAGCGGGCCTCCGACTAGCACAGATACGCAGTATTTT.

There are many counts of this clonotype. The chain combines TRBV7-9 with TRBJ1-1; D is unclear. The V end was cut by 5 bases, the J end by 10 bases, with 14 bases between. Germline loops: CDR1 SEHNR, CDR2 FQNEAQ (reference sequence). This CDR3 is built from 12 residues. This chain's CDR3 is CASSPRWDAAFF. In DNA form, the CDR3 reads TGTGCCAGCAGCCCACGCTGGGATGCAGCTTTCTTT.

This clonotype was seen many times. The genes are TRBV2 and TRBJ1-5; 7 positions agree with TRBD1. CDR1 SNHLY and CDR2 FYNNEI come from the germline V gene. The junction had 5 bases not matched to a gene; V was cut back by 8 bases and J by 4 bases. The CDR3 runs 13 residues. The CDR3 loop reads CASGGQHNQPQHF. The DNA of the CDR3 is TGTGCCAGCGGGGGACAGCATAATCAGCCCCAGCATTTT.

This clonotype occurred many times. The V gene is TRBV6-1, the J gene TRBJ1-6; the D gene is possibly TRBD1 (5 bases). The CDR3 extends over 15 amino acids. Trimming shortened V by 5 bases and J by 7 bases, and 15 bases separated the two germline ends. CDR1 is MNHNS, CDR2 SASEGT, per germline. CDR3 coding DNA: TGTGCCAGCAGTTCGGGGGACGGTAAAAATTCACCCCTCCACTTT. Amino acids: CASSSGDGKNSPLHF.

This clonotype showed up many times. The CDR3 nucleotides are TGTGCCAGCAGCCCCAGTTTGGACAAGAGCTCCTACGAGCAGTACTTC. Translation gives CASSPSLDKSSYEQYF. This chain connects TRBV3-1 to TRBJ2-7; a weak D match, TRBD1 (5 bases). The CDR3 has 16 residues. Trimming took off 4 bases at V and 0 bases at J, with 16 bases between the two ends. Germline CDR1 and CDR2: LGHDT and YNNKEL (reference sequence).

This clonotype was seen many times. V and J are TRBV2 and TRBJ1-5; D remains ambiguous. The CDR3 runs 13 residues. V was pared by 2 bases and J by 6 bases, with 8 bases between. Germline lookup yields CDR1 SNHLY and CDR2 FYNNEI. CDR3 coding DNA: TGTGCCAGCAGTGAAAGGGAAACTCAGCCCCAGCATTTT. Protein sequence: CASSERETQPQHF.